The 8 T cell receptor beta chains presented below share a single source sample, sequenced in a study of Graves' ophthalmopathy and Graves' hyperthyroidism. The TCR beta CDR3 regions underwent amplification from RNA transcripts. Scientists carried out first-round RT-PCR using HTBI primers and then a second-round multiplex PCR. TCRdb re-derived calls from the multiplex PCR reads in MiXCR, one entry per CDR3 protein. The sample records approximately 640,000 distinct CDR3 sequences, 35% to 50% being singletons. Sequenced sample: peripheral blood. These receptors all come from an adult man with Graves' ophthalmopathy.

The chain carries TRBV9 and TRBJ2-5, with 12 bases matching TRBD2. The germline V gene encodes CDR1 SGDLS and CDR2 YYNGEE. The CDR3 consists of 17 residues. Trimming took 4 bases from V and 5 from J; bases not matched to a gene: 12. The CDR3 DNA reads TGTGCCAGCAGCCAAGGGGCTAGCGGGGGGGCGGGGGAGACCCAGTACTTC. Translated, it gives CASSQGASGGAGETQYF.

A few counts support this clonotype. The V and J genes are TRBV7-9 and TRBJ1-5; weak D call: TRBD1 (5 bases). This CDR3 has 18 residues. Germline assignment: CDR1 SEHNR and CDR2 FQNEAQ (reference sequence). Trimming removed 2 bases from V and 5 bases from J, with 22 bases in between. The CDR3 DNA is TGTGCCAGCAGCTTAATTACAGGATCGCTTAGCCGCGATCAGCCCCAGCATTTT. Amino acids: CASSLITGSLSRDQPQHF.

V gene TRBV29-1 combines with J gene TRBJ1-2; TRBD1 matches 8 bases. From germline, CDR1 is SQVTM and CDR2 ANQGSEA. The CDR3 runs to 14 residues. V shed 3 bases and J 2 bases; nucleotides not matched to a gene: 5. CDR3 bases: TGCAGCGTTGATGGACAGGGAAAGAACTATGGCTACACCTTC. Its protein product is CSVDGQGKNYGYTF. The whole variable domain, remainder taken from reference TRBV29-1 and TRBJ1-2, is SAVISQKPSRDICQRGTSLTIQCQVDSQVTMMFWYRQQPGQSLTLIATANQGSEATYESGFVIDKFPISRPNLTFSTLTVSNMSPEDSSIYLCSVDGQGKNYGYTFGSGTRLTVV.

This clonotype showed up many times. The chain couples TRBV20-1 to TRBJ1-2; D is unresolved. There are 14 residues in the CDR3. Per the germline V gene, CDR1 is DFQATT and CDR2 is SNEGSKA (reference sequence). V lost 0 bases, J lost 3 bases, and 11 bases lay in between. The CDR3 nucleotides are TGCAGTGCTAGAGATTCCGGGCAGTACTATGGCTACACCTTC. Amino acids: CSARDSGQYYGYTF.

The sample holds one count of this clonotype. The CDR3 region has the DNA TGCAGTGCTAGAGATGGGGGCTACACCTTC. Translation: CSARDGGYTF. This chain joins TRBV20-1 and TRBJ1-2, with D unclear. The length of the CDR3 is 10 residues. Germline V lookup: CDR1 DFQATT, CDR2 SNEGSKA (reference sequence). Trimming pared 0 bases from V and 8 bases from J, leaving 4 bases between.

To note about this clonotype: The CDR3 ends on some other residue instead of the conserved phenylalanine or tryptophan, so this is likely a read error. No DNA is shown, since the ends of the CDR3 on it are uncertain; the CDR3 is the one TCRdb lists. The rearrangement joins TRBV10-3 to TRBJ2-6; the DNA was not compared with TRBD1, the D call given in the table. Germline CDR1 ENHRY, CDR2 SYGVKD. The CDR3 region is 9 residues in length, termini included. The CDR3 protein is CAISGYSGT.

The sample holds many counts of this clonotype. J is TRBJ2-5 and V is TRBV19; 7 bases agree with TRBD1. The CDR3 covers 14 residues. The germline V gene encodes CDR1 LNHDA and CDR2 SQIVND (reference sequence). The V segment lost 5 bases and the J segment 5 bases; nucleotides outside the gene matches: 8. CDR3 in amino acids: CASSRDRRTETQYF. DNA of the CDR3: TGTGCCAGTAGTCGGGACAGACGGACGGAGACCCAGTACTTC.

This clonotype was observed a few times. This chain uses TRBV19 with TRBJ2-5; D gene uncertain. Germline V gives CDR1 LNHDA, CDR2 SQIVND (reference sequence). This CDR3 is built from 10 residues. With 4 bases removed from V and 7 bases from J, the gap between germline ends came to 4 bases. CDR3 DNA sequence: TGTGCCAGTAGTACACGGACCCAGTACTTC. It is translated as CASSTRTQYF.